The entry below describes one T cell receptor (beta chain). The antigen is unknown. The record originates from a study of T cell responses to AZD1222 COVID-19 vaccine. Overall study results and limits: Nearly half of spike-specific TCRs reportedly target variant regions that are unmutated in the B.1.351 and B.1.1.7 variants.

This CDR3 has 12 residues. Trimming removed 3 bases from V and 4 bases from J, with 7 bases in between. Germline lookup yields CDR1 SGDLS and CDR2 YYNGEE. TCRdb keeps only in-frame clones here, not all; method: immunoSEQ multiplex PCR. The table lists 100,000 to 150,000 clones, over 90% of them singletons. This sequence originates from an adult in good health. The chain carries TRBV9 and TRBJ1-2, with no clear D. The sample here was peripheral blood, taken on day 0 of AZD1222 vaccination. The CDR3 DNA sequence: TGTGCCAGCAGCGCAAGGGCCTATGGCTACACCTTC. Translating gives CASSARAYGYTF.